Below, 6 T cell receptor beta chains from the same sample are listed, as sequenced in a study of T cell responses to AZD1222 COVID-19 vaccine. The repertoire was sequenced with immunoSEQ multiplex PCR; TCRdb's copy has only in-frame clones and lacks some. The repertoire holds fewer than 150,000 clones, with approximately 90% as singletons. The material sequenced was peripheral blood, taken 28 days after the second AZD1222 dose. The receptors shown here come from an adult who received the AZD1222 COVID-19 vaccine.

This rearrangement joins TRBV29-1 to TRBJ1-1; D remains ambiguous. Trimming left V 1 base short and J 1 base short, with 10 bases between. The CDR3 has 14 amino acids. Germline loops: CDR1 SQVTM, CDR2 ANQGSEA. The DNA for the CDR3 is TGCAGCGTTGAAGTAGGGCAGGCGAACACTGAAGCTTTCTTT. Translation: CSVEVGQANTEAFF.

The chain joins TRBV19 to TRBJ1-1; 7 bases match TRBD1. The CDR3 is 14 amino acids. The germline gives CDR1 LNHDA, CDR2 SQIVND (reference sequence). The trim removed 5 bases at V and 2 bases at J, leaving 5 bases unmatched. The CDR3 DNA follows: TGTGCCAGTAGTTTACAGGGGTTTAACACTGAAGCTTTCTTT. Amino acids: CASSLQGFNTEAFF.

The chain couples TRBV7-9 to TRBJ1-1; 9 positions match TRBD1. Germline loops: CDR1 SEHNR, CDR2 FQNEAQ (reference sequence). Trimming cost V 11 bases and J 0 bases; bases outside gene matches: 1. The CDR3 loop spans 12 amino acids. CDR3 sequence: CAGQGLNTEAFF. Written as DNA, the CDR3 is TGTGCCGGACAGGGGCTGAACACTGAAGCTTTCTTT.

This chain links TRBV7-2 with TRBJ2-1; 10 bases align to TRBD1. Germline-derived CDR1 and CDR2 are SGHTA and FQGNSA. Trimming at V came to 2 bases and at J to 5 bases, leaving 6 bases not matched to a gene. This CDR3 contains 16 residues. For the CDR3, the DNA is TGTGCCAGCAGCTTAAGACCCGGGACAGGGGACAATGAGCAGTTCTTC. Protein product: CASSLRPGTGDNEQFF.

This rearrangement joins TRBV7-3 to TRBJ2-7, with 8 bases fitting TRBD1. CDR1 SGHTA and CDR2 FQGTGA come from the germline V gene. This CDR3 is built from 14 residues. Trimming at V came to 4 bases and at J to 9 bases, leaving 11 bases not matched to a gene. Here the CDR3 DNA reads TGTGCCAGCAGCTCCTACAGGGGGTCCCACCGGCAGTACGTC. It is translated as CASSSYRGSHRQYV.

J is TRBJ1-5 and V is TRBV19; D may be TRBD1 (5 bases). The V gene's germline CDR1 is LNHDA and CDR2 SQIVND (reference sequence). The CDR3 runs to 14 residues. V shed 1 base and J shed 5 bases, with 9 bases lying between them. The CDR3 loop is CASSIVFRDQPQHF. The CDR3 DNA reads as TGTGCCAGTAGTATAGTCTTCAGGGATCAGCCCCAGCATTTT.